What follows are 6 T cell receptor beta chains derived from one specimen sequenced in a study of tumour-infiltrating T cells in Burkitt lymphoma (dated by TCRdb to 2020 to 2022). The receptor library was made with the immunoSEQ multiplex PCR assay. TCRdb carries this immuneACCESS record with in-frame sequences only. Its versions omit some clonotypes, under half of them owing to an unresolved V gene in the studies checked, with the rest unexplained. The sample contains more than 45,000 clones, about a third of them found a single time. About 3% of the sample comes from the top ten. Sequenced: tumor tissue. The source of these receptors is a human donor with Burkitt lymphoma.

This clone occurred a few times. The chain recombines TRBV6-6 with TRBJ1-6, with D tentatively TRBD1 (5 bases). Germline V gives CDR1 MNHNY, CDR2 SVGAGI (reference sequence). This CDR3 comprises 14 residues. Trimming left V 6 bases short and J 6 bases short, with 12 bases between. As DNA, the CDR3 is TGTGCCAGCAGCCGACAGAACCCTAATTCACCCCTCCACTTT. Translation: CASSRQNPNSPLHF.

The chain uses TRBV13 and TRBJ1-2; D is uncertain. Trimming removed 4 bases from V and 0 bases from J, with 6 bases in between. The CDR3 consists of 13 residues. Germline V gene sequence: CDR1 PRHDT, CDR2 FYEKMQ (reference sequence). This CDR3 reads CASSSGANYGYTF. In DNA form, the CDR3 reads TGTGCCAGCAGCTCAGGCGCTAACTATGGCTACACCTTC. The whole variable domain, filled in from reference TRBV13 and TRBJ1-2, reads AAGVIQSPRHLIKEKRETATLKCYPIPRHDTVYWYQQGPGQDPQFLISFYEKMQSDKGSIPDRFSAQQFSDYHSELNMSSLELGDSALYFCASSSGANYGYTFGSGTRLTVV.

The rearrangement uses TRBV2 and TRBJ2-7; D gene unclear. Germline values: CDR1 SNHLY, CDR2 FYNNEI. The ends were cut back, 3 bases at V and 1 base at J, with 10 bases in the middle. CDR3 length: 14 residues. CDR3 region: CASSDYRPSYEQYF. The DNA for the CDR3 is TGTGCCAGCAGTGATTACCGGCCTTCCTACGAGCAGTACTTC.

V is TRBV29-1 and J is TRBJ2-1; 8 bases are a match to TRBD2. This CDR3 has 16 residues. V was clipped by 6 bases and J by 6 bases; unmatched bases: 16. Germline CDR1 is SQVTM and CDR2 is ANQGSEA. As DNA, the CDR3 is TGCAGCGTGAGCCCTTTTAGCGGGGCTCTTGGCAATGAGCAGTTCTTC. Translating gives CSVSPFSGALGNEQFF.

The chain recombines TRBV10-3 with TRBJ2-3, with D uncertain. Trimming cost V 4 bases and J 2 bases, with 13 bases left between them. The CDR3 has 15 amino acids. The V gene's germline CDR1 is ENHRY and CDR2 SYGVKD. The CDR3 reads CAISVSLTFTDTQYF. The CDR3 DNA is TGTGCCATCAGTGTGTCACTTACTTTCACAGATACGCAGTATTTT.

A word on this clone: No DNA is shown, since the ends of the CDR3 on it are uncertain; the CDR3 is the one TCRdb lists. V gene TRBV7-3 combines with J gene TRBJ1-1. With termini counted, the CDR3 has 13 amino acids. Per the germline V gene, CDR1 is SGHTA and CDR2 is FQGTGA. The CDR3 is CASSFGAGTEAFF.